Following are 19 T cell receptor beta chains from one sample sequenced in a study of blood T cell repertoires in COVID-19. TCRdb's copy holds only in-frame clones and misses some; the assay was immunoSEQ multiplex PCR. The sample carries 450,000 to 500,000 clones, less than 90% recorded once. The sample comprised PBMCs or T cells enriched from blood (not recorded which). The receptors come from a woman in her sixties or seventies who had recovered from COVID-19.

The chain uses TRBV6-5 and TRBJ1-1; D uncertain. Germline V lookup: CDR1 MNHEY, CDR2 SVGAGI. The CDR3 is 15 amino acids. Trimming left V 1 base short and J 2 bases short, with 11 bases between. CDR3 bases: TGTGCCAGCAGTTACTTTCCAACAGCTAACACTGAAGCTTTCTTT. Translated: CASSYFPTANTEAFF.

The chain joins TRBV5-5 to TRBJ2-2, with TRBD2 as a possible D gene (6 bases). CDR1 and CDR2 from the germline V gene are SGHKS and YYEKEE (reference sequence). Trimming cost V 4 bases and J 4 bases, with 11 bases left between them. This CDR3 region has 14 residues. The CDR3 loop is CASSERTITGELFF. The CDR3 bases are TGTGCCAGCAGCGAGAGGACTATCACCGGGGAGCTGTTTTTT. Filled out from reference TRBV5-5 and TRBJ2-2, the complete variable domain reads DAGVTQSPTHLIKTRGQQVTLRCSPISGHKSVSWYQQVLGQGPQFIFQYYEKEERGRGNFPDRFSARQFPNYSSELNVNALLLGDSALYLCASSERTITGELFFGEGSRLTVL.

This chain links TRBV11-2 with TRBJ2-3; 9 bases are shared with TRBD2. The CDR3 runs to 16 residues. The trim removed 3 bases at V and 1 base at J, leaving 5 bases unmatched. Germline V gene sequence: CDR1 SGHAT, CDR2 FQNNGV. CDR3 nucleotide sequence: TGTGCCAGCAGCTTCGGAGCGGGGGGTGGCACAGATACGCAGTATTTT. It specifies CASSFGAGGGTDTQYF.

V and J are TRBV27 and TRBJ1-5; TRBD1 is a possible D gene (5 bases). The germline V gene has CDR1 MNHEY and CDR2 SMNVEV (reference sequence). Trimming stripped 4 bases from V and 5 bases from J, with 15 bases between. CDR3 size: 15 residues. Here the CDR3 reads CASSSRGRGHQPQHF. The CDR3 DNA reads as TGTGCCAGCAGTTCCCGCGGGAGGGGTCATCAGCCCCAGCATTTT.

There are many counts of this clone. V usage is TRBV11-2 and J usage is TRBJ2-7; weak D call: TRBD1 (6 bases). Trimming stripped 4 bases from V and 6 bases from J, with 16 bases between. Germline values: CDR1 SGHAT, CDR2 FQNNGV. This CDR3 is built from 14 residues. As DNA, the CDR3 is TGTGCCAGCAGCTCGTTAACAGGGCACATCGAGCAGTACTTC. This translates into CASSSLTGHIEQYF.

The chain carries TRBV5-1 and TRBJ1-1, with 7 bases aligning to TRBD1. Germline V CDR1 and CDR2: SGHRS, YFSETQ. CDR3 length: 15 residues. Germline trimming cut 4 bases from V and 1 base from J; bases unmatched to any gene: 7. Here the CDR3 DNA reads TGCGCCAGCAGCATACAGGGGCCGGCGAACACTGAAGCTTTCTTT. This sequence encodes CASSIQGPANTEAFF.

The chain joins TRBV7-6 to TRBJ1-2; 8 nucleotides align to TRBD1. The junction had 3 bases not matched to a gene; V was cut back by 5 bases and J by 4 bases. This CDR3 has 13 residues. Looked up from germline, CDR1 is SGHVS and CDR2 is FNYEAQ. CDR3: CASSLGTGYGYTF. The CDR3 region has the DNA TGTGCCAGCAGCCTCGGGACAGGCTATGGCTACACCTTC.

The V call is TRBV9, the J call TRBJ1-2; maybe TRBD1 (6 bases). The CDR3 sequence is 14 residues long. Germline loops: CDR1 SGDLS, CDR2 YYNGEE. Trimming removed 4 bases from V and 7 bases from J, with 17 bases in between. CDR3 sequence reads: CASSPRGREGGYTF. For the CDR3, the DNA is TGTGCCAGCAGCCCCAGGGGCAGGGAAGGTGGCTACACCTTC.

The chain employs TRBV2 and TRBJ2-7, with no clear D. CDR3 length: 13 amino acids. V was shortened by 6 bases and J by 9 bases, with 18 bases between the two germline ends. Germline V lookup: CDR1 SNHLY, CDR2 FYNNEI. The CDR3 reads CASSRTFVSGQYF. The CDR3, as DNA: TGTGCCAGCAGCAGAACGTTCGTGTCAGGGCAGTACTTC.

This chain links TRBV7-9 with TRBJ1-1; 7 bases agree with TRBD1. The CDR3 runs 13 residues. The germline V gene has CDR1 SEHNR and CDR2 FQNEAQ (reference sequence). Trimming cost V 8 bases and J 5 bases; bases outside gene matches: 8. The DNA of the CDR3 is TGTGCCAGCCCCACGGCAGGGGGAACTGAAGCTTTCTTT. Encoded protein: CASPTAGGTEAFF.

This clone appeared a few times. This chain joins TRBV4-2 and TRBJ1-2; no firm D call. V gave up 0 bases and J gave up 4 bases, with 9 bases separating them. The CDR3 runs 14 residues. Germline-derived CDR1 and CDR2 are LGHNA and YNFKEQ. This CDR3 reads CASSQDPASYGYTF. The DNA of the CDR3 is TGTGCCAGCAGCCAAGACCCAGCGAGCTATGGCTACACCTTC.

The rearrangement links TRBV12-5 to TRBJ1-5; 7 bases fit TRBD1. Unmatched junction bases numbered 14, after V lost 7 bases and J lost 2 bases. The germline V gene encodes CDR1 LGHNT and CDR2 FRNRAP. This CDR3 comprises 17 residues. The CDR3 loop is CASDMLIGGTGNQPQHF. In DNA, the CDR3 is TGTGCTAGTGACATGCTAATAGGGGGGACAGGCAATCAGCCCCAGCATTTT. Drawing the rest from reference TRBV12-5 and TRBJ1-5, the complete variable domain is DARVTQTPRHKVTEMGQEVTMRCQPILGHNTVFWYRQTMMQGLELLAYFRNRAPLDDSGMPKDRFSAEMPDATLATLKIQPSEPRDSAVYFCASDMLIGGTGNQPQHFGDGTRLSIL.

The rearrangement links TRBV12-3 or TRBV12-4 to TRBJ2-5; D perhaps matches TRBD2 (5 bases). The CDR3 contains 13 residues. With 1 base removed from V and 7 bases from J, the gap between germline ends came to 10 bases. In DNA form, the CDR3 reads TGTGCCAGCAGTTTAGGGGTTGCGGGGACCCAGTACTTC. Its translation: CASSLGVAGTQYF.

This clone was observed a few times. The chain links TRBV6-1 to TRBJ2-1; 10 bases are a match to TRBD2. CDR3 length: 15 residues. Germline CDR1 is MNHNS and CDR2 is SASEGT. With 1 base clipped from V and 3 bases from J, the junction kept 0 bases outside the gene matches. DNA for the CDR3: TGTGCCAGCAGTGAAGAGCGGGGGGGCTACAATGAGCAGTTCTTC. Amino acid sequence: CASSEERGGYNEQFF.

CDR3: CASSLGYSGGITDTQYF. The CDR3 bases are TGTGCCAGCAGTTTAGGCTATAGCGGGGGCATCACAGATACGCAGTATTTT. The gene calls are TRBV28 and TRBJ2-3, with 9 positions matching TRBD2. Losses at the gene ends were 2 bases for V and 2 bases for J; bases not matched to a gene: 8. The germline V gene has CDR1 MDHEN and CDR2 SYDVKM. CDR3 size: 17 residues.

The chain combines TRBV6-5 with TRBJ2-7; tentatively, D is TRBD1 (6 bases). This CDR3 region has 14 residues. Germline V gives CDR1 MNHEY, CDR2 SVGAGI. Trimming removed 6 bases at V and 1 base at J, with 13 bases between. The CDR3 bases are TGTGCCAGCAGACCCCAGGGGTCATCCTACGAGCAGTACTTC. Translation gives CASRPQGSSYEQYF.

This sequence joins TRBV12-5 and TRBJ1-1; the D is unclear. The germline V gene encodes CDR1 LGHNT and CDR2 FRNRAP. V lost 6 bases and J lost 8, with 13 bases in between. The CDR3 runs 12 residues. The CDR3 coding sequence is TGTGCTAGTGGCCTGGGCGGGCCCGAAGCTTTCTTT. Translation gives CASGLGGPEAFF.

The chain couples TRBV7-9 to TRBJ2-1; 12 bases match TRBD2. The CDR3 has 18 residues. The ends lost 1 base at V and 0 bases at J; junction bases unmatched: 4. Germline CDR1 is SEHNR and CDR2 is FQNEAQ (reference sequence). The CDR3: CASSLETSGGSSYNEQFF. The CDR3 DNA sequence: TGTGCCAGCAGCTTAGAAACTAGCGGGGGGAGCTCCTACAATGAGCAGTTCTTC. The full variable domain, completed using reference TRBV7-9 and TRBJ2-1, is DTGVSQNPRHKITKRGQNVTFRCDPISEHNRLYWYRQTLGQGPEFLTYFQNEAQLEKSRLLSDRFSAERPKGSFSTLEIQRTEQGDSAMYLCASSLETSGGSSYNEQFFGPGTRLTVL.

The V call is TRBV2, the J call TRBJ2-3; 8 bases are shared with TRBD2. The CDR3 sequence is 15 residues long. J lost 1 base, V lost 3 bases, and 3 bases had no gene match. Germline V gene lookup returns CDR1 SNHLY and CDR2 FYNNEI. The CDR3 sequence: CASSESRGGTDTQYF. In nucleotides, the CDR3 is TGTGCCAGCAGTGAGTCGCGGGGGGGCACAGATACGCAGTATTTT.